This TCR beta chain is drawn from a study of blood T cell repertoires in COVID-19. Study at large: The samples span acute and convalescent COVID-19 from the United States, Italy and Spain.

This clone was detected only once. Method: immunoSEQ multiplex PCR; TCRdb's copy keeps in-frame clones and lacks some. The table has about 200,000 clones, about nine tenths seen once. Trimming shortened V by 6 bases and J by 2 bases, and 18 bases separated the two germline ends. CDR3 length: 15 residues. Germline-derived CDR1 and CDR2 are SGHRS and YFSETQ. The sample consisted of peripheral blood. The gene calls are TRBV5-1 and TRBJ2-7; weak D call: TRBD1 (6 bases). The sequence was obtained from a man aged 18-30 years with active or convalescent COVID-19. The CDR3 protein is CASNLNPDRAYEQYF. The CDR3 nucleotides read TGCGCCAGCAACTTAAACCCGGACAGAGCCTACGAGCAGTACTTC. Drawing the rest from reference TRBV5-1 and TRBJ2-7, the complete variable domain is KAGVTQTPRYLIKTRGQQVTLSCSPISGHRSVSWYQQTPGQGLQFLFEYFSETQRNKGNFPGRFSGRQFSNSRSEMNVSTLELGDSALYLCASNLNPDRAYEQYFGPGTRLTVT.